Described below is a single TCR beta chain sequence and its context. Its antigen is not identified. The CDR3 spans 12 residues. Germline values: CDR1 MDHEN, CDR2 SYDVKM. V was clipped by 7 bases and J by 4 bases, with 10 bases between them. This record belongs to a study of T cells in narcolepsy. Repertoires were generated with immunoSEQ multiplex PCR, while TCRdb's copy carries only in-frame clones and drops some. The table shows around 18,000 clones, with under 90% occurring only once. General study results and limits: In some patient and control memory CD4+ samples, autoreactive clones were absent.

The specimen sequenced was memory (CD45RA-) CD4+ T cells from blood. The source is a human donor in good health. The chain carries TRBV28 and TRBJ1-2; no clear D gene. Here the CDR3 DNA reads TGTGCCAGCAACACAGAGATCTATGGCTACACCTTC. This gives the protein CASNTEIYGYTF.